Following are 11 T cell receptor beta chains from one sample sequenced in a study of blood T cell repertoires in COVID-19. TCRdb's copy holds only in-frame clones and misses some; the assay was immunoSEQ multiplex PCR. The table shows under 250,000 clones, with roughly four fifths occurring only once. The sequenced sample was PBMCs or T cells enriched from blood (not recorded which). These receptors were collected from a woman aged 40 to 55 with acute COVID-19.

The CDR3 DNA is TGTGCCAGCAGCCGCGTGAACACCGGGGAGCTGTTTTTT. As protein: CASSRVNTGELFF. The V call is TRBV5-5, the J call TRBJ2-2; unclear D gene. The CDR3 runs 13 residues. Trimming stripped 4 bases from V and 1 base from J, with 5 bases between. Per the germline V gene, CDR1 is SGHKS and CDR2 is YYEKEE (reference sequence).

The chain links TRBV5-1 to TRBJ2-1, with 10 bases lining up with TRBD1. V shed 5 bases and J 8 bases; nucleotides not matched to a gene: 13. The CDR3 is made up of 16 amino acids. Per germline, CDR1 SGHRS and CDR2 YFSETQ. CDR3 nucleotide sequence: TGCGCCAGCAGTCATTACCGGGACAGGGGTTTCGATGAGCAGTTCTTC. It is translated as CASSHYRDRGFDEQFF. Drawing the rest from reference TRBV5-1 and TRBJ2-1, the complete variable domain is KAGVTQTPRYLIKTRGQQVTLSCSPISGHRSVSWYQQTPGQGLQFLFEYFSETQRNKGNFPGRFSGRQFSNSRSEMNVSTLELGDSALYLCASSHYRDRGFDEQFFGPGTRLTVL.

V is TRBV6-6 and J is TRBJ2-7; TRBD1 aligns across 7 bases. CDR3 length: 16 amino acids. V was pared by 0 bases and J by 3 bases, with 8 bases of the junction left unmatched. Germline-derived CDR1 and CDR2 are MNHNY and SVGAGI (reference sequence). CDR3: CASSYSPGGRLYEQYF. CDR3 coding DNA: TGTGCCAGCAGTTACTCTCCAGGGGGACGGCTCTACGAGCAGTACTTC.

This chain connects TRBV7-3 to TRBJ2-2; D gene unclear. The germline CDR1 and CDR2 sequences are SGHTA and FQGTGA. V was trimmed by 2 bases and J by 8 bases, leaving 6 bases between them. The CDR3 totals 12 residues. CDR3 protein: CASSLELGELFF. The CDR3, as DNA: TGTGCCAGCAGCTTAGAACTTGGGGAGCTGTTTTTT.

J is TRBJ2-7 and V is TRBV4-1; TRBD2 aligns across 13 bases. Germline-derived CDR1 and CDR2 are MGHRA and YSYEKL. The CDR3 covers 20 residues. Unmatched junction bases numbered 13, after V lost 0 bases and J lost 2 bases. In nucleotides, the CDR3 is TGCGCCAGCAGCCAAGAGACACCACCGGGACTAGCGGGGAGGACCTACGAGCAGTACTTC. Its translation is CASSQETPPGLAGRTYEQYF.

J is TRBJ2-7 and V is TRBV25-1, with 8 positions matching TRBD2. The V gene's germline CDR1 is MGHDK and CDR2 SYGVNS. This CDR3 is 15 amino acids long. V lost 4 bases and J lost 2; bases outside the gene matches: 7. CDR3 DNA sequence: TGTGCCAGCAGTGGCCGTAGCGGGATGCCCTACGAGCAGTACTTC. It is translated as CASSGRSGMPYEQYF.

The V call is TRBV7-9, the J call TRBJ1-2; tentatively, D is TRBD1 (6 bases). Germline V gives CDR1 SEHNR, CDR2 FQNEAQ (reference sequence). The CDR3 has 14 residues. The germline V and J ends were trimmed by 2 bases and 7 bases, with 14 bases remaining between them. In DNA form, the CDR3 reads TGTGCCAGCAGCTTAATAGTCGCGGGGGCTGGCTACACCTTC. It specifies CASSLIVAGAGYTF.

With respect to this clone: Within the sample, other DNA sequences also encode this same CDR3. CDR3 coding DNA: TGTGCCTGGGCGAGACAGAGCTCTGGAAACACCATATATTTT. It translates to CAWARQSSGNTIYF. The chain combines TRBV30 with TRBJ1-3; D is possibly TRBD1 (5 bases). The CDR3 is made up of 14 amino acids. Germline V gives CDR1 GTSNPN, CDR2 SVGIG (reference sequence). Trimming took 5 bases from V and 0 from J, leaving 11 bases between them.

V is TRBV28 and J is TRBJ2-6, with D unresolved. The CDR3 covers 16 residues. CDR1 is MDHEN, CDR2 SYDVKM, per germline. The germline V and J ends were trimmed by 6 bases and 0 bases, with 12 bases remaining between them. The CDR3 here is CASSTGSFSGANVLTF. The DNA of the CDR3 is TGTGCCAGCAGCACGGGTTCTTTCTCTGGGGCCAACGTCCTGACTTTC.

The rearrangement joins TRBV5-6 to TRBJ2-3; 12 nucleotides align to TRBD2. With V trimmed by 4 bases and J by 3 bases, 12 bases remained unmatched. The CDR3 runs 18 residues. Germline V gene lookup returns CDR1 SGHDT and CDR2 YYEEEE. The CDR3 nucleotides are TGTGCCAGCAGCCTTTTCGGGGCGACTAGCGGGAGTACAGATACGCAGTATTTT. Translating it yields CASSLFGATSGSTDTQYF. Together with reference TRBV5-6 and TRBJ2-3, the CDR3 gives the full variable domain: DAGVTQSPTHLIKTRGQQVTLRCSPKSGHDTVSWYQQALGQGPQFIFQYYEEEERQRGNFPDRFSGHQFPNYSSELNVNALLLGDSALYLCASSLFGATSGSTDTQYFGPGTRLTVL.

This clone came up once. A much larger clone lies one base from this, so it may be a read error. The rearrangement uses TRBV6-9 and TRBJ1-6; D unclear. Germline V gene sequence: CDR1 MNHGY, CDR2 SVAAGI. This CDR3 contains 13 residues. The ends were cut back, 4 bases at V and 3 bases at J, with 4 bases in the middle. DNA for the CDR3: TGTGCCAGCAGTTTAATCTATAATTCACCCCTCCACTTT. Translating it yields CASSLIYNSPLHF.